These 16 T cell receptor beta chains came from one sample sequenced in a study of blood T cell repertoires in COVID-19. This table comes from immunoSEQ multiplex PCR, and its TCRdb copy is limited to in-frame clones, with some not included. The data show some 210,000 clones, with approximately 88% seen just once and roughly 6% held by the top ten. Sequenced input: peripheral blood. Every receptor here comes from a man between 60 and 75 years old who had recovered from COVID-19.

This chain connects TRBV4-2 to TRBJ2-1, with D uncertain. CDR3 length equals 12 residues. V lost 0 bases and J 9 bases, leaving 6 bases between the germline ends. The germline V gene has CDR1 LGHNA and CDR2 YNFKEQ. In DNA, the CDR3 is TGTGCCAGCAGCCAAGATCTGAGTGAGCAGTTCTTC. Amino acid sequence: CASSQDLSEQFF.

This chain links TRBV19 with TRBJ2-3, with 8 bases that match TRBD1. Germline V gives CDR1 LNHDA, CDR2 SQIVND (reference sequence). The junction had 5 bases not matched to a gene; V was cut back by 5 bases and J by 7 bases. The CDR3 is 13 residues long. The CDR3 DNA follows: TGTGCCAGTAGTCCTACAGGGGGTTATACGCAGTATTTT. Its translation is CASSPTGGYTQYF.

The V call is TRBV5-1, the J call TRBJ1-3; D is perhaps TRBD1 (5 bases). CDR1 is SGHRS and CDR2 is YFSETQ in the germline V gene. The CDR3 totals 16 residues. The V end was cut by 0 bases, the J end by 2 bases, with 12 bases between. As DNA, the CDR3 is TGCGCCAGCAGCTTGGATCCGGGACTTACTGGAAACACCATATATTTT. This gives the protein CASSLDPGLTGNTIYF.

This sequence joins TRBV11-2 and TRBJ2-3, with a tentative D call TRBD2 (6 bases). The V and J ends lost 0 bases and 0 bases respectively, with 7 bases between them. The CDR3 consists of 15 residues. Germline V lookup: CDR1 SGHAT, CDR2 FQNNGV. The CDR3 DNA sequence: TGTGCCAGCAGCTTAGATCTAGCGAGCACAGATACGCAGTATTTT. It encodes CASSLDLASTDTQYF.

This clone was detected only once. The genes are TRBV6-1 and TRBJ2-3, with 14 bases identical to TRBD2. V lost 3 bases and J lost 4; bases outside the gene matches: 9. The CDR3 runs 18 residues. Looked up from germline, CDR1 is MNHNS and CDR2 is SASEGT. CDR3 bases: TGTGCCAGCAGTGATTCTAGACTAGCGGGAGGGTCATCAGATACGCAGTATTTT. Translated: CASSDSRLAGGSSDTQYF.

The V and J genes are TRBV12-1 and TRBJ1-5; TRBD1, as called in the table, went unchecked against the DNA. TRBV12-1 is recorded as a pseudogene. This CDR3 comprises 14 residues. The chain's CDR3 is CASSFSRGHQPQHF. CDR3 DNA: TGTGCCAGCAGCTTTAGCAGGGGGCACCAGCCCCAGCATTTT.

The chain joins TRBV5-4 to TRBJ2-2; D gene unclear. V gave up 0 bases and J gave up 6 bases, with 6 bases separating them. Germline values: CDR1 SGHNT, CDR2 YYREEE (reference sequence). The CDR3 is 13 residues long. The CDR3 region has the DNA TGTGCCAGCAGCTTGGCGCAGGCCGGGGAGCTGTTTTTT. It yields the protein CASSLAQAGELFF. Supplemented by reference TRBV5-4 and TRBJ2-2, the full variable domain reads ETGVTQSPTHLIKTRGQQVTLRCSSQSGHNTVSWYQQALGQGPQFIFQYYREEENGRGNFPPRFSGLQFPNYSSELNVNALELDDSALYLCASSLAQAGELFFGEGSRLTVL.

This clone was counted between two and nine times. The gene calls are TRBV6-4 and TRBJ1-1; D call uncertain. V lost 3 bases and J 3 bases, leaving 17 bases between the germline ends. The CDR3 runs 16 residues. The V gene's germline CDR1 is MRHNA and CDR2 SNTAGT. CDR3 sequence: CASSDHKPGEDTEAFF. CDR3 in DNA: TGTGCCAGCAGTGATCACAAGCCCGGGGAGGACACTGAAGCTTTCTTT.

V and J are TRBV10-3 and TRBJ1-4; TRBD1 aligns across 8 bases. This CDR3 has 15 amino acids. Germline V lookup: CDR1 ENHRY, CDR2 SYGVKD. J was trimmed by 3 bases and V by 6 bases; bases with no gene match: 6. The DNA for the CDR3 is TGTGCCATCAGAGGGGGGACAGGCGCTAATGAAAAACTGTTTTTT. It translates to CAIRGGTGANEKLFF.

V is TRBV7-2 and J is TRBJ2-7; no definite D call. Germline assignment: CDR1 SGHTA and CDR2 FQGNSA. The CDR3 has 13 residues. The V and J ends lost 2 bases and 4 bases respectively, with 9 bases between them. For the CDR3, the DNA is TGTGCCAGCAGCTTAAATGCGCGATACGAGCAGTACTTC. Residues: CASSLNARYEQYF.

The CDR3 DNA reads TGTGCCACCAGCGTTGACAGCGCTCGCGGCTACACCTTC. Amino acid sequence: CATSVDSARGYTF. This sequence joins TRBV24-1 and TRBJ1-2; perhaps TRBD1 as D (5 bases). The V gene lost 7 bases and the J gene lost 8 bases, with 16 bases spanning the gap. CDR3 length: 13 amino acids. CDR1 and CDR2 (germline): KGHDR, SFDVKD.

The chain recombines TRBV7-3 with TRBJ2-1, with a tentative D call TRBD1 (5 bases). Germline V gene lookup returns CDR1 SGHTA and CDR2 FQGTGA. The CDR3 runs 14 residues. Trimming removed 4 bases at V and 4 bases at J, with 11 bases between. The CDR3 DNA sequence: TGTGCCAGCAGCTCAAATCAGGGTTACAATGAGCAGTTCTTC. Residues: CASSSNQGYNEQFF.

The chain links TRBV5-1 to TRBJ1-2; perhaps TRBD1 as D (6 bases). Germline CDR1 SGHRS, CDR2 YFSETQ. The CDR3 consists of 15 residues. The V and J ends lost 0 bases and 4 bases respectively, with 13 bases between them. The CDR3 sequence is CASSLEGGRFYGYTF. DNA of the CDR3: TGCGCCAGCAGCTTGGAAGGGGGACGTTTCTATGGCTACACCTTC. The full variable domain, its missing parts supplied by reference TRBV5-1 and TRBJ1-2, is KAGVTQTPRYLIKTRGQQVTLSCSPISGHRSVSWYQQTPGQGLQFLFEYFSETQRNKGNFPGRFSGRQFSNSRSEMNVSTLELGDSALYLCASSLEGGRFYGYTFGSGTRLTVV.

The CDR3: CASSVGAGSYEQYF. The CDR3 DNA reads TGTGCCAGCAGCGTAGGGGCCGGATCCTACGAGCAGTACTTC. This chain connects TRBV9 to TRBJ2-7; D is unresolved. This CDR3 is built from 14 residues. Per germline, CDR1 SGDLS and CDR2 YYNGEE. The V end was cut by 0 bases, the J end by 1 base, with 8 bases between.

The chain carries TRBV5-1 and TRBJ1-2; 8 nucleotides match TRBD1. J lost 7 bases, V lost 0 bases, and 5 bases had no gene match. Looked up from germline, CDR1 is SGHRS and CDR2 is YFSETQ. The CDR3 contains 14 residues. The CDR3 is CASSLGQGMIGYTF. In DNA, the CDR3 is TGCGCCAGCAGCTTGGGACAGGGGATGATTGGCTACACCTTC.

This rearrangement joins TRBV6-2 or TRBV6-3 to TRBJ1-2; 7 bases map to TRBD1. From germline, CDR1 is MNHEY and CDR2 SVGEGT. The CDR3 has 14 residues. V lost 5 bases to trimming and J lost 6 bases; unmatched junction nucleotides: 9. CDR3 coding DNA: TGTGCCAGCAGTGACGGCCGGGACAGAGATGGCTACACCTTC. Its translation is CASSDGRDRDGYTF.